One and the same sample provided the 8 T cell receptor beta chains below, sequenced in a study of Ad26.COV2.S vaccination and SARS-CoV-2 variants. Generated by immunoSEQ multiplex PCR, the TCRdb table keeps only in-frame clones and is missing some. The sample lists some 250,000 clones, more than 75% occurring once. Treatment reported: 15 to 20 received Ad26.COV2.S at low or high dose, single or two shots; five or six received placebo; per-sample allocation not given. Sampling took place 63 days after the first vaccine or placebo injection. The sequenced sample was peripheral blood, obtained in a trial of Ad26.COV2.S vaccine versus placebo. The receptor source for this set is a person aged 18-60 years who received the Ad26.COV2.S COVID-19 vaccine or a placebo.

The chain carries TRBV29-1 and TRBJ2-1, with 7 nucleotides matching TRBD2. Germline V CDR1 and CDR2: SQVTM, ANQGSEA. The CDR3 consists of 14 residues. Trimming removed 5 bases from V and 2 bases from J; junction bases left unmatched: 6. The CDR3 DNA follows: TGCAGCGTTTGGGGAGCGGGACCCTACAATGAGCAGTTCTTC. It yields the protein CSVWGAGPYNEQFF.

The chain carries TRBV11-2 and TRBJ2-7; possibly TRBD2 for D (6 bases). The CDR3 covers 15 residues. V lost 6 bases to trimming and J lost 3 bases, with 18 bases between them. Germline V lookup: CDR1 SGHAT, CDR2 FQNNGV. The CDR3: CASSRAGPEHYEQYF. CDR3 DNA: TGTGCCAGCAGTCGCGCGGGACCGGAACACTACGAGCAGTACTTC.

This clone was seen once. This sequence joins TRBV7-8 and TRBJ1-2, with TRBD1 as a possible D gene (6 bases). The germline gives CDR1 SGHVS, CDR2 FQNEAQ. The V end lost 7 bases, the J end lost 5 bases, and 20 bases lay between the germline ends. The CDR3 is 15 amino acids. The CDR3 DNA reads as TGTGCCAGCACTACCATCCGCGGGGGGCCATATGGCTACACCTTC. Its translation is CASTTIRGGPYGYTF.

The chain employs TRBV14 and TRBJ1-4; perhaps TRBD1 as D (6 bases). Germline V lookup: CDR1 SGHDN, CDR2 FVKESK. Trimming shortened V by 4 bases and J by 5 bases, and 11 bases separated the two germline ends. CDR3 size: 14 residues. The DNA for the CDR3 is TGTGCCAGCAGCCGCGTACAGGGAAATGAAAAACTGTTTTTT. It yields the protein CASSRVQGNEKLFF.

This chain connects TRBV11-2 to TRBJ2-3; TRBD2 matches 8 bases. This CDR3 contains 14 residues. V shed 5 bases and J 4 bases; nucleotides not matched to a gene: 5. Per germline, CDR1 SGHAT and CDR2 FQNNGV. CDR3 sequence: CASSGTRIPDTQYF. The CDR3, as DNA: TGTGCCAGCAGCGGGACTAGAATTCCAGATACGCAGTATTTT. Supplemented by reference TRBV11-2 and TRBJ2-3, the full variable domain reads EAGVAQSPRYKIIEKRQSVAFWCNPISGHATLYWYQQILGQGPKLLIQFQNNGVVDDSQLPKDRFSAERLKGVDSTLKIQPAKLEDSAVYLCASSGTRIPDTQYFGPGTRLTVL.

The V gene is TRBV27, the J gene TRBJ1-1; 7 positions agree with TRBD1. The CDR3 consists of 14 residues. Germline V gene lookup returns CDR1 MNHEY and CDR2 SMNVEV (reference sequence). J gave up 8 bases and V 3 bases, and 9 bases lay outside the gene matches. The CDR3 DNA reads TGTGCCAGCAGTTTGGGGACAGCGATAGGGGAAGCTTTCTTT. Protein: CASSLGTAIGEAFF.

The rearrangement joins TRBV18 to TRBJ2-7; no reliable D call. CDR3 length: 13 amino acids. CDR1 and CDR2 (germline): KGHSH, LQKENI. V was shortened by 0 bases and J by 3 bases, with 6 bases between the two germline ends. CDR3 sequence reads: CASSPPTYYEQYF. The CDR3 nucleotides are TGTGCCAGCTCACCACCAACTTACTACGAGCAGTACTTC.

This clone has just a few counts. This chain links TRBV5-6 with TRBJ2-7; 8 nucleotides match TRBD1. Germline trimming cut 2 bases from V and 5 bases from J; bases unmatched to any gene: 9. This CDR3 is built from 15 residues. Germline CDR1 reads SGHDT; CDR2 reads YYEEEE. The CDR3 DNA is TGTGCCAGCAGCTTAGATGGGACAGGCCGGGACGAGCAGTACTTC. Translated: CASSLDGTGRDEQYF.